This record concerns one TCR beta chain sequence. The CDR3 runs 17 residues. Germline CDR1 SGHRS, CDR2 YFSETQ. V was clipped by 0 bases and J by 4 bases; unmatched bases: 9. In the original processing: How many nucleated cells were present was estimated from reference gene primer amplification. TCRdb's table, derived via immunoSEQ multiplex PCR, lists solely in-frame clones and lacks some. That table furnishes V, J and clone size, whereas the DNA furnished D and trimming. Here the sample spans some 250,000 clones, roughly 80% being singletons. The sample originates from a study of blood T cell repertoires in COVID-19.

This TCR derives from a man between 60 and 75 years old with acute or convalescent COVID-19. V usage is TRBV5-1 and J usage is TRBJ2-3, with 9 nucleotides matching TRBD2. The material sequenced was peripheral blood. The CDR3 loop is CASSLAPAGGRADTQYF. CDR3 DNA: TGCGCCAGCAGCTTGGCCCCAGCGGGGGGCCGAGCAGATACGCAGTATTTT.